The rows below give T cell receptor beta chains drawn from one sample of a study of blood T cell repertoires in COVID-19. Assay: immunoSEQ multiplex PCR; the TCRdb copy retains only in-frame clones and omits some. The sample holds hundreds of thousands of clones, around 87% seen once. Input material: PBMCs or T cells enriched from blood (not recorded which). These receptors were taken from a young man who had recovered from COVID-19. CDR3s include the opening cysteine and the closing phenylalanine or tryptophan.

j_call v_call cdr3_aa
TRBJ2-2 TRBV4-1 CASSQGPAGGGSGTGELFF
TRBJ1-5 TRBV4-1 CASSQRYLEGQPQHF
TRBJ2-7 TRBV7-2 CASSLGVADLFYEQYF
TRBJ2-7 TRBV28 CASSTPGTAYEQYF
TRBJ2-1 TRBV7-9 CASSPTWGSGTSGVNEQFF
TRBJ2-1 TRBV2 CASSWGGVTNEQFF
TRBJ1-2 TRBV16 CASSQYRANYGYTF
TRBJ2-7 TRBV7-6 CASSYLAGEGYEQYF
TRBJ1-2 TRBV28 CASNAGSYYGYTF
TRBJ1-5 TRBV10-3 CAIITNDRAQPNQPQHF
TRBJ2-7 TRBV12-2 CASRSCEREGYEQYF
TRBJ2-1 TRBV15 CATRVPGSSYNEQFF
TRBJ2-7 TRBV10-2 CASRRGSLGYEQYF
TRBJ2-7 TRBV7-8 CASSQSGRVRNEQYF
TRBJ2-5 TRBV7-8 CASSRERAAETQYF
TRBJ2-2 TRBV10-3 CAISGTATGELFF
TRBJ1-2 TRBV6-4 CASSGDRALLKYGYTF
TRBJ2-2 TRBV7-8 CAIVQREFTGELFF
TRBJ2-7 TRBV7-8 CASSLGVGQGISYEQYF
TRBJ2-1 TRBV9 CASSVVSGIRDEQFF
TRBJ2-2 TRBV7-2 CASSLGQSNTGELFF
TRBJ1-4 TRBV9 CASSDRTTNEKLFF
TRBJ2-1 TRBV24-1 CATSDLGHSGNEQFF
TRBJ2-2 TRBV11-3 CASSQRLARTGELFF
TRBJ1-3 TRBV7-6 CASSLAQGGKGNTIYF
TRBJ1-5 TRBV3-1/TRBV3-2 CASSQDGGVGNQPQHF
TRBJ2-5 TRBV5-1 CASSRGSSRQETQYF
TRBJ1-2 TRBV28 CASSSHYGYTF
TRBJ1-6 TRBV30 CAWNRESGPSPLHF
TRBJ1-2 TRBV28 CASSLFTASDYGYTF
TRBJ2-3 TRBV5-1 CASSLEQGGADTQYF
TRBJ2-7 TRBV28 CASSLSWEESYEQYF
TRBJ2-7 TRBV3-1/TRBV3-2 CASSLGLAAEQYF
TRBJ1-2 TRBV28 CASSFTGAMNYGYTF
TRBJ2-5 TRBV6-6 CASSYSGGGETQYF
TRBJ2-5 TRBV11-1 CASSSRETQYF
TRBJ2-7 TRBV5-1 CASSLILGTVAYEQYF
TRBJ2-2 TRBV19 CASSIDRQGFDFGELFF
TRBJ1-6 TRBV4-1 CASSLSYDRNYNSPLHF
TRBJ2-7 TRBV4-1 CASSQASSSYEQYF
TRBJ2-5 TRBV7-2 CASSRGHLQETQYF
TRBJ2-2 TRBV24-1 CATSDLGNTGELFF
TRBJ1-2 TRBV3-1/TRBV3-2 CASSQGGENGYTF
TRBJ2-1 TRBV24-1 CATSDPNNEQFF
TRBJ1-3 TRBV13 CASSLGTGGLSGNTIYF
TRBJ2-5 TRBV5-1 CASSVGGAETQYF
TRBJ1-5 TRBV6-5 CASTLFSGGNQPQHF
TRBJ2-7 TRBV3-1/TRBV3-2 CASRPTSGSPEQYF
TRBJ1-3 TRBV6-5 CASTGTAGNTIYF
TRBJ2-3 TRBV27 CASSAPRGLSLDTQYF
TRBJ2-7 TRBV2 CASSKEAYEQYF